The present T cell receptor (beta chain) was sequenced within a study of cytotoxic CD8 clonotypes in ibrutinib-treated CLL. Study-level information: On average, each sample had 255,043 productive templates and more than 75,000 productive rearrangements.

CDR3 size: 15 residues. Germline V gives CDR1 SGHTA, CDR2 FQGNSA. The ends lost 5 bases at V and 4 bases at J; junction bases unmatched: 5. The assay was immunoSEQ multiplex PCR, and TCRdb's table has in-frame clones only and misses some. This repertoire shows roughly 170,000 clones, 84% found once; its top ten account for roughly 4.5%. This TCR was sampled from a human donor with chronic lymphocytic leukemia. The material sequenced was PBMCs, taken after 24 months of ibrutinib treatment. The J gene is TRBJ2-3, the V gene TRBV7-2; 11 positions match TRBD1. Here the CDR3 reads CASSPWGQGADTQYF. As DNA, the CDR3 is TGTGCCAGCAGCCCATGGGGACAGGGGGCAGATACGCAGTATTTT.